This entry features one T cell receptor (beta chain) sequence. This sample is drawn from a study of shared clonotypes between healthy human individuals. Sequenced by immunoSEQ multiplex PCR; TCRdb stores in-frame clones only, minus some. The sample lists 2,500,000 or so clones, over 85% occurring once. This receptor was obtained from a man aged 18 to 29 in good health. The sequencing sample was made of naive CD4+ T cells sorted from blood. Subset defined: CD45RA+ positively selected.

CDR3 sequence (DNA): TGCAGCGTCTTGTCGGGCTGGACAGGGGATTACTACGAGCAGTACTTC. It codes for CSVLSGWTGDYYEQYF. The chain combines TRBV29-1 with TRBJ2-7; 9 bases are a match to TRBD1. CDR1 SQVTM and CDR2 ANQGSEA come from the germline V gene. This CDR3 is built from 16 residues. After removal of 6 bases from V and 3 bases from J, the junction contained 15 bases not matched to a gene.